This paragraph covers one T cell receptor (beta chain) sequence. Its target is unknown. This entry belongs to a study of T cell repertoires in cytomegalovirus infection. A single record per CDR3 protein comes from TCRdb applying MiXCR to the reads. The table lists hundreds of thousands of distinct CDR3 sequences, around a third of them singletons. V was trimmed by 8 bases and J by 0 bases, leaving 11 bases between them. The CDR3 extends over 14 amino acids. Germline assignment: CDR1 MDHEN and CDR2 SYDVKM. The TCR originated in a human donor in good health (CMV status not recorded). Some clones in this sample may be carry-over from other donors' samples. Material: cultured PBMCs, obtained from culture after CMV antigen stimulation. The chain carries TRBV28 and TRBJ2-1, with TRBD1 as a possible D gene (5 bases). The CDR3 sequence: CASAGSSSYNEQFF. The CDR3, as DNA: TGTGCCAGCGCAGGGTCGAGCTCCTACAATGAGCAGTTCTTC.